Listed below are T cell receptor beta chains from one sample, sequenced in a study of T cell repertoires in cytomegalovirus infection. TCRdb re-called the reads with MiXCR, one entry per CDR3 protein. The sample has a few hundred thousand distinct CDR3 sequences; 15% to 20% are singletons. Sequencing was done on a sample of PBMCs. These receptor sequences come from a human donor in good health (CMV status not recorded). Some clones in this sample may be carry-over from other donors' samples. Each CDR3 is given with its conserved first and last residue. The D gene is left open where the match is weak.

D,V,J,CDR3
TRBD1,TRBV7-8,TRBJ2-1,CASSLADRFRLNEQFF
-,TRBV4-1,TRBJ2-5,CASSQHDSQETQYF
-,TRBV29-1,TRBJ1-2,CSVDPGTIYGYTF
-,TRBV6-1,TRBJ2-3,CASSEVGYHPDTQYF
TRBD2,TRBV6-5,TRBJ2-1,CASKLLAGVWDEQFF
-,TRBV10-3,TRBJ1-1,CAISYGREDTEAFF
TRBD2,TRBV15,TRBJ2-1,CATSRGLAGGSYNEQFF
-,TRBV5-1,TRBJ2-5,CASSPFSGPGETQYF
TRBD1,TRBV19,TRBJ1-4,CASSRRTGGNEKLFF
-,TRBV7-2,TRBJ1-2,CASSLAGDGGYTF
TRBD2,TRBV7-2,TRBJ2-5,CASSPVGAGGETQYF
-,TRBV7-2,TRBJ1-5,CASSLAVNSNQPQHF
-,TRBV6-2/TRBV6-3,TRBJ1-6,CASSYGRTLHF
TRBD2,TRBV20-1,TRBJ2-3,CSATGLPLSDTQYF
-,TRBV7-8,TRBJ1-5,CASSVRLLQPQHF
-,TRBV5-1,TRBJ2-5,CASSQAGARKETQYF
-,TRBV20-1,TRBJ1-4,CSAQGQTNEKLFF
TRBD2,TRBV6-2/TRBV6-3,TRBJ2-1,CASSYALAGTNEQFF
TRBD2,TRBV7-8,TRBJ2-5,CASSLVVAGKETQYF
TRBD2,TRBV6-2/TRBV6-3,TRBJ2-1,CASSKPAPSGYNEQFF
TRBD1,TRBV7-9,TRBJ1-6,CASSATGGGSPLHF
TRBD1,TRBV7-9,TRBJ1-1,CASSELGQGEAFF
TRBD1,TRBV5-1,TRBJ1-1,CASSLGGTGVVGPEAFF
TRBD2,TRBV7-2,TRBJ2-5,CASSGRTSGLQETQYF
-,TRBV10-3,TRBJ2-5,CAISDLKNQETQYF
-,TRBV10-2,TRBJ1-2,CAIWPGHIYGYTF
TRBD1,TRBV5-5,TRBJ2-5,CASSPGQTKQETQYF
-,TRBV10-3,TRBJ1-1,CAIIPPIKRGGLNTEAFF
-,TRBV7-2,TRBJ1-2,CASSGAPNYGYTF
-,TRBV20-1,TRBJ2-1,CSARDGNEQFF
-,TRBV20-1,TRBJ2-3,CSATSGQATDTQYF
-,TRBV7-2,TRBJ2-7,CASSPLRFYEQYF
-,TRBV18,TRBJ2-2,CASSSTGELFF
-,TRBV4-3,TRBJ2-3,CASSQGFPGTASTDTQYF
TRBD2,TRBV5-4,TRBJ2-1,CASSLQRGYNEQFF
TRBD2,TRBV7-9,TRBJ2-5,CASSLHASGGLDF
TRBD2,TRBV6-1,TRBJ2-5,CASMGLAVETQYF
-,TRBV7-2,TRBJ2-3,CASSLAVSGTDTQYF
TRBD2,TRBV5-4,TRBJ2-3,CASSLSGGALADTQYF
-,TRBV12-3/TRBV12-4,TRBJ2-3,CASSLKVVENTQYF
-,TRBV12-3/TRBV12-4,TRBJ2-6,CASSYGVSGANVLTF
-,TRBV19,TRBJ2-1,CASSIGAQGFIDEQFF
-,TRBV18,TRBJ1-1,CASSPRREEAFF
-,TRBV29-1,TRBJ2-1,CSVEWKANEQFF
-,TRBV7-2,TRBJ2-7,CASSLNRAGGEQYF
-,TRBV5-4,TRBJ2-1,CASSLRENNEQFF
TRBD2,TRBV7-2,TRBJ2-5,CASSYRGLLAGGPKRAMETQYF
-,TRBV12-3/TRBV12-4,TRBJ1-2,CASSAGASKANYGYTF
-,TRBV7-2,TRBJ1-2,CASSFGGRSYGYTF
-,TRBV7-2,TRBJ2-3,CASSSVVPDTQYF
-,TRBV7-8,TRBJ1-5,CASSTRRVSQPQHF
TRBD2,TRBV6-5,TRBJ2-2,CASSYGQRGSWTGELFF
-,TRBV4-1,TRBJ2-1,CASSQPRGTSYNEQFF
-,TRBV7-2,TRBJ2-1,CASSLEAGVHNEQFF
-,TRBV20-1,TRBJ1-4,CSARADPGGEKLFF
-,TRBV29-1,TRBJ2-5,CSAPGPRDFQETQYF
-,TRBV27,TRBJ2-3,CASGSVGTQYF